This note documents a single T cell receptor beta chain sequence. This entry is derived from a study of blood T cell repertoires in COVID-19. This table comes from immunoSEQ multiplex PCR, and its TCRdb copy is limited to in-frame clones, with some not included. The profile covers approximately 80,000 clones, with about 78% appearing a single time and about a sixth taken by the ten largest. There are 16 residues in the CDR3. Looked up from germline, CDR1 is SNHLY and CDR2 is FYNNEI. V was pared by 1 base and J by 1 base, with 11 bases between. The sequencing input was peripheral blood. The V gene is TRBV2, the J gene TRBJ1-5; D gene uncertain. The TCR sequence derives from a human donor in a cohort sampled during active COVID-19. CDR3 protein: CASSEGPLTSNQPQHF. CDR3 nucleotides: TGTGCCAGCAGTGAAGGGCCGCTTACCAGCAATCAGCCCCAGCATTTT. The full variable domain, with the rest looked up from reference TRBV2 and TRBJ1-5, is EPEVTQTPSHQVTQMGQEVILRCVPISNHLYFYWYRQILGQKVEFLVSFYNNEISEKSEIFDDQFSVERPDGSNFTLKIRSTKLEDSAMYFCASSEGPLTSNQPQHFGDGTRLSIL.